This T cell receptor (beta chain) was recovered during a study of metastatic and nonmetastatic thyroid tumors. Every patient was untreated before thyroid surgery. The length of the CDR3 is 16 residues. V trimming: 6 bases; J trimming: 3 bases; junction bases outside the gene matches: 9. The germline V gene has CDR1 MNHNS and CDR2 SASEGT. This clone appeared many times. TCRdb called clones again from the PCR reads with MiXCR. Of about 31,000 clones listed, roughly a fifth were seen once; the top ten hold 22%. The sample comprised blood. This clonotype was sampled from a female donor with papillary thyroid cancer or a benign thyroid nodule (not recorded which). Some clones in this sample may be carry-over from other donors' samples. The chain is built from TRBV6-1 and TRBJ1-4; 8 bases agree with TRBD1. As DNA, the CDR3 is TGTGCCAGCAGGCCCGGGACAGGCGGGGCTAATGAAAAACTGTTTTTT. It codes for CASRPGTGGANEKLFF.